These T cell receptor beta chains were read from a single sample in a study of blood T cell repertoires in COVID-19. Here immunoSEQ multiplex PCR was the method, and the copy in TCRdb shows in-frame clones only, minus some. Among fewer than 350,000 clones listed, 86% were seen once. The sample taken for sequencing was PBMCs or T cells enriched from blood (not recorded which). All receptors come from a woman aged 35 to 49 with acute COVID-19. Both conserved end residues are part of each CDR3. Fields, in order: J gene, clone size, V gene, D gene, CDR3 DNA, CDR3 protein. The D gene is left open where the match is weak. Clone size, where shown, is once, few, many, or a class for clones that have expanded.

>TRBJ2-2|-|TRBV2|-
TGTGCCAGCAGTGTTGAAGCCTTAAAGACCGGGGAGCTGTTTTTT
CASSVEALKTGELFF
>TRBJ2-3|-|TRBV7-2|-
TGTGCCAGCAGCTTAGCGGGGAGTCTAGAACAGTATTTT
CASSLAGSLEQYF
>TRBJ2-2|-|TRBV5-1|-
TGCGCCAGCAGCTTCGGGGGGCACGGCGGGGAGCTGTTTTTT
CASSFGGHGGELFF
>TRBJ2-1|-|TRBV5-6|-
TGTGCCAGCAGCCATAGCGTAAATAATGAGCAGTTCTTC
CASSHSVNNEQFF
>TRBJ1-5|-|TRBV19|TRBD1
TGTGCCAGTAGTATGAACGGACAAGGACAGGTCAGCAATCAGCCCCAGCATTTT
CASSMNGQGQVSNQPQHF
>TRBJ1-2|few|TRBV5-1|TRBD1
TGCGCCAGCAGCTTGGATGTGGGACAGGCTCGAAGCTATGGCTACACCTTC
CASSLDVGQARSYGYTF
>TRBJ1-1|-|TRBV28|TRBD1
TGTGCCAGCAGTTTAGGGAAGAGGGGGCGGTACACTGAAGCTTTCTTT
CASSLGKRGRYTEAFF
>TRBJ2-1|-|TRBV28|-
TGTGCCAGCAGTTTGGGCAGTACCTACAATGAGCAGTTCTTC
CASSLGSTYNEQFF
>TRBJ1-2|-|TRBV18|-
TGTGCCAGCTCACCACCGACGGGAAGAGACTATGGCTACACCTTC
CASSPPTGRDYGYTF
>TRBJ2-5|-|TRBV21-1|-
TGTGCCAGCAGGGGAGATCTGGGAGAGACCCAGTACTTC
CASRGDLGETQYF
>TRBJ2-3|-|TRBV2|-
TGTGCCAGCAGAGGTCGGGACAACCCACGGGATACGCAGTATTTT
CASRGRDNPRDTQYF
>TRBJ2-7|-|TRBV6-6|TRBD2
TGTGCCAGCACCTATAGCGGGACATCCCACGAGCAGTACTTC
CASTYSGTSHEQYF
>TRBJ1-1|-|TRBV18|-
TGTGCCAGCTCAAGAGGTTGGGGGGGGATAACTGAAGCTTTCTTT
CASSRGWGGITEAFF
>TRBJ1-5|once|TRBV2|TRBD1
TGTGCCAGCAGGATGGAGGGGGCCGGTCAGCCCCAGCATTTT
CASRMEGAGQPQHF
>TRBJ2-1|-|TRBV7-9|-
TGTGCCAGCAGCCAGACTAGTGGGTCCTACAATGAGCAGTTCTTC
CASSQTSGSYNEQFF
>TRBJ2-3|-|TRBV10-3|TRBD1
TGTGCCATCAGTGAGTCACAGGGGAGCACAGATACGCAGTATTTT
CAISESQGSTDTQYF
>TRBJ2-2|-|TRBV5-1|TRBD1
TGCGCCAGCAGCTCCGGGACAGCGAACACCGGGGAGCTGTTTTTT
CASSSGTANTGELFF
>TRBJ2-5|-|TRBV4-3|-
TGCGCCAGCAGCCAAGATATGGGTTGGGGCCGTGACTCCACCCAGTACTTC
CASSQDMGWGRDSTQYF
>TRBJ2-1|once|TRBV7-2|-
TGTGCCAGCAGCTTATTGGGAGTTCGCTACAATGAGCAGTTCTTC
CASSLLGVRYNEQFF
>TRBJ2-5|-|TRBV6-2/TRBV6-3|-
TGTGCCAGCAGTGACAGGACAGTCCCAGAGACCCAGTACTTC
CASSDRTVPETQYF
>TRBJ1-3|-|TRBV5-1|TRBD1
TGCGCCAGCTCTACACAGGGGTTCTCTGGAAACACCATATATTTT
CASSTQGFSGNTIYF
>TRBJ1-1|-|TRBV7-9|-
TGTGCCAGCAGCTTAGGGGGAGTATGGGGATCCATGAACACTGAAGCTTTCTTT
CASSLGGVWGSMNTEAFF
>TRBJ2-7|once|TRBV2|-
TGTGCCAGCAGCGCTATCTCCTACGAGCAGTACTTC
CASSAISYEQYF
>TRBJ2-2|-|TRBV29-1|TRBD1
TGCAGCGTTGAGGGACAGGGGTTTTCCGACACCGGGGAGCTGTTTTTT
CSVEGQGFSDTGELFF
>TRBJ1-1|once|TRBV7-3|-
TGTGCCAGCAGCTTAGGCACCTCGAACACTGAAGCTTTCTTT
CASSLGTSNTEAFF
>TRBJ1-5|-|TRBV12-3/TRBV12-4|TRBD1
TGTGCCAGCAGTCTGACAGGGGATCAGCCCCAGCATTTT
CASSLTGDQPQHF
>TRBJ1-6|-|TRBV5-1|-
TGCGCCAGCAGCTTGGCCCTTTCGGGGGTAGATTCACCCCTCCACTTT
CASSLALSGVDSPLHF
>TRBJ2-5|-|TRBV28|-
TGTGCCAGCAGTTCCTCCCCGGACAGAGGAGAGACCCAGTACTTC
CASSSSPDRGETQYF
>TRBJ2-7|-|TRBV7-9|TRBD2
TGTGCCAGCAGCTTAGGAGGTAGCGGGAGCTCCTACGAGCAGTACTTC
CASSLGGSGSSYEQYF